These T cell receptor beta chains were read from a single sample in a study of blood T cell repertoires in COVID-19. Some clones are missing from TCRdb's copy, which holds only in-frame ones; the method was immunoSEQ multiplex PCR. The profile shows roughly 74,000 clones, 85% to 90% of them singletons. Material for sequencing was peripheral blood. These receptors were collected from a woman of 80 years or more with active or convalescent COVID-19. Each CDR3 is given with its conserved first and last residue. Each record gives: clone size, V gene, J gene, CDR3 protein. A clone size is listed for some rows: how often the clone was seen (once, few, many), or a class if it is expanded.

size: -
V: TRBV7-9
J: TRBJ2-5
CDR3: CASSLVDYQETQYF

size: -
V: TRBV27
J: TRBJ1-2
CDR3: CASSPKGANYGYTF

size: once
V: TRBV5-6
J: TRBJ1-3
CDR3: CASSLGLGQGSSGNTIYF

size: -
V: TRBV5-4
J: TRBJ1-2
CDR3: CASSLDPAGGYTF

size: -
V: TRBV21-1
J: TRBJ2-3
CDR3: CASRKGGGGSDTQYF

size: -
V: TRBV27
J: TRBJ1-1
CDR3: CASSLSTGGTVGVAFF

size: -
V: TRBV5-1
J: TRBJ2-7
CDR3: CASSLSRESHEQYF

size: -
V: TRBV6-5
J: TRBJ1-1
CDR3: CASSYRGRPGSGAFF

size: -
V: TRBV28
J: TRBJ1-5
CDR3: CASSSHFDRFSNQPQHF

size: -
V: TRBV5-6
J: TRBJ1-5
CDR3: CASSLRLGNQPQHF

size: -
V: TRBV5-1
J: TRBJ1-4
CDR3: CASSLTASNEKLFF

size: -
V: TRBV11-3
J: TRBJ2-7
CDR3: CASSIPGSNEQYF

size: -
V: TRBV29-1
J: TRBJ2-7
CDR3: CSVGGIEFYEQYF

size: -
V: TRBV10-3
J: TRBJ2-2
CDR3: CAIHGQHTGELFF

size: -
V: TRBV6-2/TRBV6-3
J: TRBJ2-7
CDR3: CASSYRPAGELKEKHEQYF

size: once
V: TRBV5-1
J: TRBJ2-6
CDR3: CASSLLAGESGANVLTF

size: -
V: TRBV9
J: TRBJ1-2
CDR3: CASSVRTTGYYGYTF

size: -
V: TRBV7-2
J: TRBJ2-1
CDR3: CASSLTRTYHNEQFF

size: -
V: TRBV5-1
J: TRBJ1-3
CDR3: CASSFGTGISGNTIYF

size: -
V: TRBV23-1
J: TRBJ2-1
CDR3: CASSRLSGTGDWTEQFF

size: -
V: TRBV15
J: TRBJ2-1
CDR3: CATSRDLPGSGGADEQFF

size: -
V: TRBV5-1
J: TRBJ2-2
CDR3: CASSLDRAGALSVGELFF

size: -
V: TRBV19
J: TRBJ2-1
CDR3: CASSLIAGGGYNEQFF

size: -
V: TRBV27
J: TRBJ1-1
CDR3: CASSLRRLRLTEAFF

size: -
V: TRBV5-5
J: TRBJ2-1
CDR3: CASRTSVNNEQFF

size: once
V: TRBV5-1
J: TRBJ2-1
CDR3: CASSPTSVYNEQFF

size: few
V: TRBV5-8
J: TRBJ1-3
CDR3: CASSWAGASGNTIYF

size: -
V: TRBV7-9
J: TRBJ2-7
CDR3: CASIDERGLSYEQYF

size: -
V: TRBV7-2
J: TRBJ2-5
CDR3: CASSFGLAGAETQYF

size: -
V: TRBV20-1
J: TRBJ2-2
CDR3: CSASITSTGELFF

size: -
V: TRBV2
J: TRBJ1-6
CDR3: CASRREGSSYNSPLHF

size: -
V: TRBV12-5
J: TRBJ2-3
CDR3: CASGLAGAADTQYF

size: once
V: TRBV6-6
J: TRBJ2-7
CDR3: CASSLGTYEQYF

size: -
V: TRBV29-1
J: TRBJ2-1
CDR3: CSVEIYGTVGYNEQFF

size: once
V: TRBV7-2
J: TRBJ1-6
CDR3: CASSTPSLPLHF

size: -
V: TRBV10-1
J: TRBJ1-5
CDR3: CASRTGFRYYSNQPQHF

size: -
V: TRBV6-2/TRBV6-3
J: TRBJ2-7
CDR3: CASSYSQRGAIDEQYF

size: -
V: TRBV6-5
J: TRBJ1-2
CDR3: CASRSSRGINYGYTF

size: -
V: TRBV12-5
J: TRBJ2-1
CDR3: CASGLDRLAGDLRAYNEQFF

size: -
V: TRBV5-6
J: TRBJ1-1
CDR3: CASSFYGFGNTEAFF

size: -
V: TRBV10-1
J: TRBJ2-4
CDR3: CASSESAVSGLAKNIQYF

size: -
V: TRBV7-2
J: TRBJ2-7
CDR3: CASSARDSSYEQYF

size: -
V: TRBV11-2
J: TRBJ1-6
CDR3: CASSHTGTDSPLHF

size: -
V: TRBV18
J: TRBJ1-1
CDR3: CASSNRQGRNTEAFF

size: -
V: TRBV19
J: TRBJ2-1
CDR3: CASSMGGQTYNEQFF

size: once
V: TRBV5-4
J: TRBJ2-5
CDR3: CASSLGLAGGNRETQYF

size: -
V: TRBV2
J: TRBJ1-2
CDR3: CASNRREGYGGYTF

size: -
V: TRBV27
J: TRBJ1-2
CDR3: CASSWDRGLGYTF

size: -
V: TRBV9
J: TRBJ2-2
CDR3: CASSWLAGGFTGELFF

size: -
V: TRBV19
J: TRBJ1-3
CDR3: CASRQGGTGNTIYF

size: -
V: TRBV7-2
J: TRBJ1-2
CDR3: CASSLVADSNYGYTF

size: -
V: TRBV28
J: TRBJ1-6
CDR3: CASSSWGGTGIRPLHF

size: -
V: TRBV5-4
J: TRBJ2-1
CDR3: CASSATSGTVVEQFF